A selection of T cell receptor beta chains follows, all from one sample in a study of ipilimumab plus nivolumab after autologous stem cell transplantation. Repertoires were generated with immunoSEQ multiplex PCR, while TCRdb's copy carries only in-frame clones and drops some. The sample contains 77,000 or so clones, 83% of which appear only once. Sequencing was performed on PBMCs, taken in a trial of ipilimumab plus nivolumab as post-transplant consolidation. The receptors originated from a male donor with diffuse large B-cell lymphoma. Each CDR3 is given with its conserved first and last residue. D genes are given only for firm matches. The listing skips clone size in some rows; elsewhere it reads once, few, many or a size class.

size | D | J | V | DNA | CDR3
NA | TRBD2 | TRBJ2-7 | TRBV19 | TGTGCCAGTAGTCCTTGGGGGGGGTACGGCGAGCAGTACTTC | CASSPWGGYGEQYF
NA | NA | TRBJ2-1 | TRBV6-5 | TGTGCCAGCCGAGGGGCAGGGACGAATGAGCAGTTCTTC | CASRGAGTNEQFF
once | NA | TRBJ2-2 | TRBV6-6 | TGTGCACACGGAGGAGGGGCCGCGAACACCGGGGAGCTGTTTTTT | CAHGGGAANTGELFF
NA | TRBD1 | TRBJ2-2 | TRBV7-9 | TGTGCCAGCAGCTTAGGGACAGGGGCCGGGGCCGGGGAGCTGTTTTTT | CASSLGTGAGAGELFF
NA | TRBD2 | TRBJ2-1 | TRBV10-3 | TGTGCCATCAGGGAACCGGGACTAGCCCACAATGAGCAGTTCTTC | CAIREPGLAHNEQFF
once | TRBD1 | TRBJ2-1 | TRBV12-5 | TGTGCTAGTGGTATCTCTCAGGGGGTCAATGAGCAGTTCTTC | CASGISQGVNEQFF
NA | NA | TRBJ1-4 | TRBV7-2 | TGTGCCAGCAGCTTAGCTGGGGAGGCTAATGAAAAACTGTTTTTT | CASSLAGEANEKLFF
NA | NA | TRBJ2-7 | TRBV5-4 | TGTGCCAGCAGCCCCGACTTGTTAGCGGCAACCTACGAGCAGTACTTC | CASSPDLLAATYEQYF
once | NA | TRBJ2-5 | TRBV12-5 | TGTGCTAGTGGTATCGGGACTCCCGTGCAAGAGACCCAGTACTTC | CASGIGTPVQETQYF
NA | NA | TRBJ1-2 | TRBV5-6 | TGTGCCAGCAGGTACAGGGTTAAAGGCTATGGCTACACCTTC | CASRYRVKGYGYTF
NA | TRBD1 | TRBJ1-5 | TRBV18 | TGTGCCAGCTCACGGGGACAGGCTCAGCCCCAGCATTTT | CASSRGQAQPQHF
NA | TRBD2 | TRBJ2-3 | TRBV6-6 | TGTGCCAGCAGGCAGTCTAGCGGGGGAAGCACAGATACGCAGTATTTT | CASRQSSGGSTDTQYF
NA | TRBD2 | TRBJ2-2 | TRBV11-3 | TGTGCCAGCAGCCCCCAGCGGGGAGGGACCGGGGAGCTGTTTTTT | CASSPQRGGTGELFF
NA | NA | TRBJ2-1 | TRBV7-2 | TGTGCCAGCAGCTCATTTACCGGGATCGAGCAGTTCTTC | CASSSFTGIEQFF
NA | NA | TRBJ2-7 | TRBV5-1 | TGCGCCAGCAGCTTGGATCACAGGGTACAGCTCTACGAGCAGTACTTC | CASSLDHRVQLYEQYF
NA | NA | TRBJ2-7 | TRBV6-1 | TGTGCCAGCACCTTACGGGGCGATAGCTCCTACGAGCAGTACTTC | CASTLRGDSSYEQYF
NA | NA | TRBJ1-2 | TRBV19 | TGTGCCAGTAGTCCAGAGAGATCCTATGGCTACACCTTC | CASSPERSYGYTF
few | NA | TRBJ1-1 | TRBV6-1 | TGTGCCAGCGACTTACAGGTAGAAGCTTTCTTT | CASDLQVEAFF
NA | TRBD2 | TRBJ2-7 | TRBV2 | TGTGCCAGCAGTGCTCCGGGACTAGCGGCCCACGAGCAGTACTTC | CASSAPGLAAHEQYF
NA | NA | TRBJ1-1 | TRBV23-1 | TGCGCCAGCAGTCAATCCCCCACGAGGAACACTGAAGCTTTCTTT | CASSQSPTRNTEAFF
NA | NA | TRBJ2-3 | TRBV4-2 | TGTGCCAGCAGCCAAGGCTCCTCTAGCACAGATACGCAGTATTTT | CASSQGSSSTDTQYF
NA | TRBD1 | TRBJ1-5 | TRBV6-5 | TGTGCCAGCAGCCTGGACAGGGCCGGCAATCAGCCCCAGCATTTT | CASSLDRAGNQPQHF
NA | TRBD2 | TRBJ2-5 | TRBV10-2 | TGCGCCAGCAGAAGCGGGGGGGCCGGGGAGACCCAGTACTTC | CASRSGGAGETQYF
NA | NA | TRBJ2-2 | TRBV11-2 | TGTGCCAGCAGCTTAGATCAGGAAAGGGGGGCGACCGGGGAGCTGTTTTTT | CASSLDQERGATGELFF
NA | NA | TRBJ2-5 | TRBV19 | TGTGCCAGTAGCGACTCGCTCCAAGAGACCCAGTACTTC | CASSDSLQETQYF
NA | TRBD2 | TRBJ2-2 | TRBV5-1 | TGCGCCAGCAGCTTGGGAGCGGGGGGCCCGAGTGGAACCGGGGAGCTGTTTTTT | CASSLGAGGPSGTGELFF
NA | TRBD2 | TRBJ2-5 | TRBV11-1 | TGTGCCAGCAGCCCCAATAGCGGGGGGGCCGGGGAGACCCAGTACTTC | CASSPNSGGAGETQYF
NA | TRBD1 | TRBJ2-1 | TRBV5-1 | TGCGCCAGCAGCTCTGACAGGGGAAGCTACAATGAGCAGTTCTTC | CASSSDRGSYNEQFF
NA | NA | TRBJ2-2 | TRBV27 | TGTGCCAGCACCCTCGACCCGCCGAACACCGGGGAGCTGTTTTTT | CASTLDPPNTGELFF
NA | TRBD2 | TRBJ2-7 | TRBV7-9 | TGTGCCAGCAGCGCGGGTAGCGGGGCCCTCGACTCCTACGAGCAGTACTTC | CASSAGSGALDSYEQYF
NA | NA | TRBJ2-3 | TRBV5-1 | TGCGCCAGCAGCTTGGACCCAGGGCGGGTCACAGATACGCAGTATTTT | CASSLDPGRVTDTQYF
NA | NA | TRBJ1-2 | TRBV5-4 | TGTGCCAGCAGCTTGGCCGGTGCCAGCTATGGCTACACCTTC | CASSLAGASYGYTF
NA | NA | TRBJ2-2 | TRBV19 | TGTGCCAGCTCCTCCAGGGCGAACACCGGGGAGCTGTTTTTT | CASSSRANTGELFF
NA | TRBD2 | TRBJ2-1 | TRBV7-2 | TGTGCCAGCAGCTTAGACCGGGGGGCCTACAATGAGCAGTTCTTC | CASSLDRGAYNEQFF
NA | NA | TRBJ1-5 | TRBV6-1 | TGTGCCAGCAGTGAAGCGGCAGCCACTAGCAATCAGCCCCAGCATTTT | CASSEAAATSNQPQHF
NA | NA | TRBJ2-1 | TRBV19 | TGTGCCAGTACCACTGGGGGTGAGCAGTTCTTC | CASTTGGEQFF
NA | NA | TRBJ2-1 | TRBV7-6 | TGTGCCAGCAGCCGGCTAAGGGGGGATTCCCTTACCAGGTCCTACAATGAGCAGTTCTTC | CASSRLRGDSLTRSYNEQFF
NA | NA | TRBJ1-1 | TRBV4-1 | TGCGCCAGCAGCCAACGTGGTGGGGGGACTTTCTTT | CASSQRGGGTFF
NA | TRBD2 | TRBJ2-7 | TRBV5-4 | TGTGCCAGCAGCCCGAGGGCCGGACTAGCGTTTCACGAGCAGTACTTC | CASSPRAGLAFHEQYF
NA | NA | TRBJ2-2 | TRBV4-2 | TGTGCCAGCAGCCCCTCGGACGCCACCGGGGAGCTGTTTTTT | CASSPSDATGELFF
NA | NA | TRBJ2-1 | TRBV9 | TGTGCCAGCAGCGTAGTAGGGGGGCAATCCTACAATGAGCAGTTCTTC | CASSVVGGQSYNEQFF
NA | NA | TRBJ2-1 | TRBV6-1 | TGTGCCAGCAGTGAAGCTAAGGATTGGGTGTTGAATGAGCAGTTCTTC | CASSEAKDWVLNEQFF
NA | NA | TRBJ1-2 | TRBV29-1 | TGCAGCGTTGATTTAGGGGGCTATGGCTACACCTTC | CSVDLGGYGYTF
NA | NA | TRBJ1-4 | TRBV11-2 | TGTGCCAGCAGCTTTGAATACAGGACAACTAATGAAAAACTGTTTTTT | CASSFEYRTTNEKLFF
NA | NA | TRBJ1-2 | TRBV4-2 | TGTGCCAGCAGCCAAGATCGGGCACGCGGCTACACCTTC | CASSQDRARGYTF
NA | NA | TRBJ1-2 | TRBV19 | TGTGCCAGTAGTATGTTCCAGGGGAGAGACTATGGCTACACCTTC | CASSMFQGRDYGYTF
NA | TRBD1 | TRBJ1-2 | TRBV19 | TGTGCCAGTAGTCCAAGACAGGGACTATATGGCTACACCTTC | CASSPRQGLYGYTF
NA | TRBD1 | TRBJ2-2 | TRBV19 | TGTGCCAGTAGAACCGGGACAGGCACCGGGGAGCTGTTTTTT | CASRTGTGTGELFF